Shown below are 3 T cell receptor beta chains from a single sample sequenced in a study of Ad26.COV2.S vaccination and SARS-CoV-2 variants. The assay was immunoSEQ multiplex PCR, and TCRdb's table has in-frame clones only and misses some. The sample gives 320,000 or so clones, almost 90% of which show up once; 4.5% to 7% is in the top ten. As for treatment: around 19 received Ad26.COV2.S at low or high dose, single or two shots; 5 received placebo; per-sample allocation not given. Collection of samples fell on day 63 after the first vaccine or placebo injection. The source was peripheral blood, collected in a trial of Ad26.COV2.S vaccine versus placebo. Every receptor here comes from a person aged 18-60 years who received the Ad26.COV2.S COVID-19 vaccine or a placebo.

This clone appeared a single time. This sequence joins TRBV6-5 and TRBJ1-2; no definite D call. Per germline, CDR1 MNHEY and CDR2 SVGAGI. V gave up 6 bases and J gave up 3 bases, with 11 bases separating them. The CDR3 length is 13 residues. The CDR3 here is CASSIRADYGYTF. Written as DNA, the CDR3 is TGTGCCAGCAGCATACGGGCGGACTATGGCTACACCTTC.

The chain carries TRBV28 and TRBJ1-5; possible D gene TRBD1, 5 bases. The CDR3 covers 12 residues. V lost 6 bases and J 7 bases, leaving 10 bases between the germline ends. Germline V CDR1 and CDR2: MDHEN, SYDVKM. For the CDR3, the DNA is TGTGCCAGCAGATTCACAGGCCAGCCCCAGCATTTT. This encodes CASRFTGQPQHF.

The rearrangement uses TRBV11-3 and TRBJ2-1, with D possibly being TRBD2 (7 bases). V was cut by 5 bases and J by 8 bases, with 22 bases left in between. The germline CDR1 and CDR2 sequences are SGHNT and YENEEA. The CDR3 covers 16 residues. In DNA, the CDR3 is TGTGCCAGCAGCCCGGGGGGCGGACTTCTACTCTATGAGCAGTTCTTC. This gives the protein CASSPGGGLLLYEQFF.